The clone carrying this TCR beta chain has just one count. This sample stems from a study of T cell changes during pregnancy in multiple sclerosis. Clones were read by immunoSEQ multiplex PCR, and TCRdb kept only the in-frame ones, dropping some. The sample holds under 45,000 clones, more than 70% seen once. Germline trimming cut 7 bases from V and 4 bases from J; bases unmatched to any gene: 4. The CDR3 runs 13 residues. Germline values: CDR1 SGHVS, CDR2 FQNEAQ. The sample consisted of CD8+ T cells from peripheral blood mononuclear cells, taken in the first trimester of pregnancy. J is TRBJ2-7 and V is TRBV7-8; 10 positions match TRBD1. This TCR was sampled from a female donor with multiple sclerosis, enrolled in a pregnancy study. In DNA, the CDR3 is TGTGCCAGCAACCCGGGACAGGGGTACGAGCAGTACTTC. Translated, it gives CASNPGQGYEQYF.